This TCR beta chain was captured by sequencing in a study of OX40 agonist ivuxolimab in advanced cancers. Study-level information: Earlier anti-PD-1, anti-PD-L1 or anti-CTLA-4 therapy was permitted; around 40% had received some.

Germline-derived CDR1 and CDR2 are LNHNV and YYDKDF (reference sequence). The CDR3 has 15 residues. Trimming shortened V by 1 base and J by 0 bases, and 10 bases separated the two germline ends. TCRdb keeps only in-frame clones here, not all; method: immunoSEQ multiplex PCR. The sample holds about 13,000 clones, about 87% seen once. Sequencing was performed on CD4+ or CD8+ T cells sorted from blood, taken in a trial of the OX40 agonist ivuxolimab. The V and J genes are TRBV15 and TRBJ2-7; weak D call: TRBD1 (6 bases). The TCR originated in an adult with an advanced solid tumor such as melanoma, head and neck, liver or kidney cancer. The CDR3 nucleotides read TGTGCCACCAGCAGAGCACGGGACAACTCCTACGAGCAGTACTTC. As protein: CATSRARDNSYEQYF.